One and the same sample provided the 26 T cell receptor beta chains below, sequenced in a study of graft-versus-host responses after intestinal transplantation. Their antigen targets remain unknown. Assay: immunoSEQ multiplex PCR; the TCRdb copy retains only in-frame clones and omits some. Among tens of thousands of clones listed, roughly 87% were seen once. Sample: unstimulated CD8+ T cells sorted from spleen or lymph node cells, taken before intestinal transplant. All receptors derive from a human donor who received an intestinal transplant.

In this sample, this clone turned up a few times. The chain carries TRBV5-6 and TRBJ2-7; D is unresolved. Germline V gene sequence: CDR1 SGHDT, CDR2 YYEEEE. The CDR3 has 14 residues. The ends were cut back, 4 bases at V and 0 bases at J, with 11 bases in the middle. This CDR3 reads CASSPWTVSYEQYF. CDR3 sequence (DNA): TGTGCCAGCAGCCCCTGGACGGTCTCCTACGAGCAGTACTTC.

This clone was counted only a few times. The chain employs TRBV10-2 and TRBJ2-7; TRBD1 matches 8 bases. The CDR3 runs 14 residues. V gave up 6 bases and J gave up 4 bases; unmatched junction bases: 8. Germline-derived CDR1 and CDR2 are WSHSY and SAAADI. CDR3 nucleotides: TGCGCCAGCAGGTCGGACAGGGCCTTATACGAGCAGTACTTC. It codes for CASRSDRALYEQYF.

CDR3 residues: CASSPRQGPTYEQYF. CDR3 coding DNA: TGTGCCAGCTCCCCCCGACAGGGTCCTACCTACGAGCAGTACTTC. This chain uses TRBV18 with TRBJ2-5; TRBD1 aligns across 7 bases. With the DNA end fitting TRBJ2-7 better, the J assignment may be wrong. Germline loops: CDR1 KGHSH, CDR2 LQKENI. The CDR3 runs 15 residues.

This chain uses TRBV28 with TRBJ2-1; 10 nucleotides agree with TRBD2. This CDR3 contains 13 residues. CDR1 and CDR2 (germline): MDHEN, SYDVKM. V gave up 11 bases and J gave up 7 bases; unmatched junction bases: 8. The CDR3 spells CARPGTSVNEQFF. The CDR3 nucleotides are TGTGCCCGCCCCGGGACTAGCGTGAATGAGCAGTTCTTC.

The chain uses TRBV11-1 and TRBJ2-7; TRBD1 matches at 10 bases. The CDR3 runs 14 residues. Germline V lookup: CDR1 SGHAT, CDR2 FQDESV (reference sequence). Trimming at V came to 3 bases and at J to 2 bases, leaving 1 base not matched to a gene. CDR3 sequence (DNA): TGTGCCAGCAGCTTCGGGACAGGGGCCTACGAGCAGTACTTC. It is translated as CASSFGTGAYEQYF.

J is TRBJ2-5 and V is TRBV27, with D perhaps matching TRBD2 (5 bases). Germline CDR1 MNHEY, CDR2 SMNVEV (reference sequence). Trimming shortened V by 2 bases and J by 5 bases, and 15 bases separated the two germline ends. The CDR3 has 15 residues. For the CDR3, the DNA is TGTGCCAGCAGTTTAAGGACTCTTACTCGGGAGACCCAGTACTTC. Protein sequence: CASSLRTLTRETQYF.

The chain is built from TRBV15 and TRBJ1-4; possible D gene TRBD1, 6 bases. V was clipped by 1 base and J by 5 bases, with 17 bases between them. The CDR3 contains 17 residues. Looked up from germline, CDR1 is LNHNV and CDR2 is YYDKDF (reference sequence). CDR3 sequence: CATSRALPGTPNEKLFF. DNA of the CDR3: TGTGCCACCAGCAGAGCCCTACCCGGGACACCAAATGAAAAACTGTTTTTT.

This clone was recorded a few times. The CDR3 nucleotides are TGTGCCAGCAGTTACCTGGACACATCCACAGAAGCTTTCTTT. Translated, it gives CASSYLDTSTEAFF. This chain connects TRBV6-5 to TRBJ1-1, with D possibly being TRBD1 (5 bases). Germline CDR1 is MNHEY and CDR2 is SVGAGI. V was trimmed by 2 bases and J by 8 bases, leaving 15 bases between them. The CDR3 extends over 14 amino acids.

The V call is TRBV7-2, the J call TRBJ1-1, with unresolved D. Germline V gene sequence: CDR1 SGHTA, CDR2 FQGNSA. The CDR3 sequence is 14 residues long. Trimming cost V 1 base and J 6 bases, with 12 bases left between them. The CDR3 DNA follows: TGTGCCAGCAGCTTAGAAGCAGGTGATCCTGAAGCTTTCTTT. As protein: CASSLEAGDPEAFF.

The chain uses TRBV27 and TRBJ2-1; 12 bases are shared with TRBD2. CDR1 and CDR2 (germline): MNHEY, SMNVEV (reference sequence). The CDR3 is 15 amino acids. The V gene end was trimmed by 3 bases and the J gene end by 8 bases; junction bases not matched to a gene: 5. Here the CDR3 reads CASSFLAGGLDEQFF. In DNA, the CDR3 is TGTGCCAGCAGTTTTCTAGCGGGAGGGCTCGATGAGCAGTTCTTC.

This chain joins TRBV14 and TRBJ2-2; D is possibly TRBD2 (7 bases). Deletions cut 0 bases from V and 4 bases from J, with 9 bases between. The CDR3 covers 15 residues. The germline CDR1 and CDR2 sequences are SGHDN and FVKESK. The CDR3 DNA reads TGTGCCAGCAGCCAAGATCGGGGGGCCACCGGGGAGCTGTTTTTT. Amino acids: CASSQDRGATGELFF.

The CDR3 loop is CASSFPSRGLGNNEQFF. For the CDR3, the DNA is TGCGCCAGCAGCTTCCCAAGTAGAGGACTAGGTAACAATGAGCAGTTCTTC. The rearrangement joins TRBV4-1 to TRBJ2-1; 7 bases line up with TRBD2. Per the germline V gene, CDR1 is MGHRA and CDR2 is YSYEKL. J was trimmed by 5 bases and V by 5 bases; bases with no gene match: 15. The length of the CDR3 is 17 residues.

The V call is TRBV28, the J call TRBJ2-1; 8 bases agree with TRBD1. CDR1 and CDR2 (germline): MDHEN, SYDVKM. The J segment lost 8 bases and the V segment lost 5 bases, leaving 11 bases of the junction unmatched. There are 15 residues in the CDR3. The DNA for the CDR3 is TGTGCCAGCAGTATTGGACAGGGCATTGTAGATGAGCAGTTCTTC. Translation gives CASSIGQGIVDEQFF.

Comments on this clone: Additional DNA sequences in this sample encode the identical CDR3. The chain uses TRBV5-1 and TRBJ2-1; weak D call: TRBD2 (6 bases). The V end was cut by 5 bases, the J end by 1 base, with 16 bases between. This CDR3 is built from 16 residues. Germline assignment: CDR1 SGHRS and CDR2 YFSETQ. CDR3 DNA: TGCGCCAGCAGTCCTCGGGGGTTAGGATCCTACAATGAGCAGTTCTTC. It specifies CASSPRGLGSYNEQFF.

This CDR3 is CASSFQIVDRGKTGELFF. The CDR3 DNA reads as TGTGCCAGCAGCTTCCAAATAGTGGACAGGGGGAAAACCGGGGAGCTGTTTTTT. J is TRBJ2-2 and V is TRBV7-4; 10 positions agree with TRBD1. The CDR3 totals 18 residues. CDR1 is SGHVT, CDR2 SQSDAQ, per germline. Unmatched junction bases numbered 12, after V lost 3 bases and J lost 5 bases.

This clone was recorded only once. This sequence joins TRBV28 and TRBJ1-1, with D possibly TRBD1 on 6 matching bases. This CDR3 has 15 residues. V lost 4 bases to trimming and J lost 1 base, with 13 bases between them. CDR1 is MDHEN and CDR2 is SYDVKM in the germline V gene. The DNA of the CDR3 is TGTGCCAGCAGTTCCCTGGACAGCCGGAACACTGAAGCTTTCTTT. Amino acid sequence: CASSSLDSRNTEAFF.

The chain employs TRBV5-1 and TRBJ2-7; no reliable D call. Germline CDR1 SGHRS, CDR2 YFSETQ. Trimming cost V 4 bases and J 2 bases, with 7 bases left between them. The CDR3 has 12 residues. CDR3 region: CASSAPTYEQYF. The CDR3 DNA sequence: TGCGCCAGCAGCGCCCCCACCTACGAGCAGTACTTC.

The chain couples TRBV5-1 to TRBJ1-1; D gene unclear. The CDR3 totals 19 residues. Germline-derived CDR1 and CDR2 are SGHRS and YFSETQ. V was pared by 3 bases and J by 1 base, with 25 bases between. The CDR3 is CASSSGRSGFGVANTEAFF. CDR3 DNA sequence: TGCGCCAGCAGCTCTGGGCGGTCCGGGTTTGGGGTGGCGAACACTGAAGCTTTCTTT.

On this clone: Other nucleotide sequences in the sample specify the same CDR3. The chain links TRBV9 to TRBJ1-1; no firm D call. The CDR3 is made up of 13 amino acids. The V and J ends lost 0 bases and 0 bases respectively, with 3 bases between them. Germline CDR1 and CDR2: SGDLS and YYNGEE. The CDR3 DNA reads TGTGCCAGCAGCGTAGAACTGAACACTGAAGCTTTCTTT. Residues: CASSVELNTEAFF.

This chain connects TRBV13 to TRBJ2-2; 8 bases agree with TRBD1. CDR1 is PRHDT and CDR2 is FYEKMQ in the germline V gene (reference sequence). The CDR3 sequence is 14 residues long. V trimming: 5 bases; J trimming: 4 bases; junction bases outside the gene matches: 3. Here the CDR3 reads CASSLGTGTGELFF. DNA of the CDR3: TGTGCCAGCAGCCTCGGGACAGGCACCGGGGAGCTGTTTTTT.

The chain combines TRBV2 with TRBJ1-5; D call uncertain. Germline V gene lookup returns CDR1 SNHLY and CDR2 FYNNEI. V lost 11 bases and J 9 bases, leaving 20 bases between the germline ends. The CDR3 has 13 residues. The CDR3 loop reads CACSVGPAWPQHF. The CDR3 region has the DNA TGTGCCTGCTCGGTTGGACCAGCCTGGCCCCAGCATTTT.

This sequence joins TRBV5-4 and TRBJ1-2; D gene uncertain. Germline V lookup: CDR1 SGHNT, CDR2 YYREEE (reference sequence). V lost 6 bases and J lost 3, with 15 bases in between. This CDR3 has 14 amino acids. In DNA form, the CDR3 reads TGTGCCAGCAACCGTGCGCAGGACCACTATGGCTACACCTTC. Its protein is CASNRAQDHYGYTF.

This clone was seen a single time. This CDR3 fails to terminate in the conserved phenylalanine or tryptophan, so it likely reflects a read error. The rearrangement uses TRBV7-9 and TRBJ2-7; D might be TRBD1 or TRBD2, each matching 5 bases. Between the trimmed V and J ends, which lost 4 bases and 3 bases, there was a span of 13 bases. CDR1 is SEHNR and CDR2 is FQNEAQ in the germline V gene (reference sequence). The CDR3 extends over 14 amino acids. CDR3 sequence reads: CASSSGAQLYEQYL. The CDR3 bases are TGTGCCAGCAGCTCCGGGGCCCAACTCTACGAGCAGTACCTC.

The genes are TRBV11-1 and TRBJ2-7, with 10 bases matching TRBD2. The CDR3 spans 18 residues. Germline-derived CDR1 and CDR2 are SGHAT and FQDESV (reference sequence). Trimming took 5 bases from V and 4 from J; bases not matched to a gene: 17. The CDR3 sequence: CASSPSPPPRTSGYEQYF. In DNA, the CDR3 is TGTGCCAGCAGCCCTAGCCCCCCCCCTCGGACTAGCGGATACGAGCAGTACTTC.

The chain carries TRBV5-1 and TRBJ2-3, with D possibly matching TRBD1 (6 bases). This CDR3 has 16 residues. The ends were cut back, 1 base at V and 0 bases at J, with 12 bases in the middle. The germline CDR1 and CDR2 sequences are SGHRS and YFSETQ. The CDR3 loop is CASSLLRGYSTDTQYF. The DNA for the CDR3 is TGCGCCAGCAGCTTGTTGAGGGGGTATAGCACAGATACGCAGTATTTT.

V is TRBV28 and J is TRBJ2-1; no firm D call. This CDR3 region has 14 residues. The V and J ends lost 2 bases and 1 base respectively, with 6 bases between them. CDR1 is MDHEN, CDR2 SYDVKM, per germline. The CDR3 region has the DNA TGTGCCAGCAGTTTAGGGCCTTCCTACAATGAGCAGTTCTTC. Protein product: CASSLGPSYNEQFF.